Following are 10 T cell receptor beta chains from one sample sequenced in a study of identical twins. TCRdb called the 5' RACE reads again in MiXCR, with one record for every CDR3 protein. The table has 1.5 million or so distinct CDR3 sequences, more than 30% seen once. Source material: cord blood. The receptors were sampled from a newborn girl in good health.

There are a few counts of this clonotype. The rearrangement links TRBV20-1 to TRBJ1-1; a weak D match, TRBD1 (5 bases). CDR3 size: 12 residues. In germline, CDR1 is DFQATT, CDR2 SNEGSKA (reference sequence). Here the CDR3 DNA reads TGCAGCCCCGGACGGGGGAAATCTGAAGCTTTCTTT. As protein: CSPGRGKSEAFF.

CDR3 nucleotides: TGTGCCAGCAGGCCAAGGCAATGGAACACCGGGGAGCTGTTTTTT. This encodes CASRPRQWNTGELFF. The rearrangement joins TRBV6-1 to TRBJ2-2; D is ambiguous. The ends were cut back, 6 bases at V and 1 base at J, with 12 bases in the middle. Germline CDR1 and CDR2: MNHNS and SASEGT. This CDR3 is built from 15 residues.

The rearrangement links TRBV20-1 to TRBJ2-3; possibly TRBD1 for D (6 bases). In germline, CDR1 is DFQATT, CDR2 SNEGSKA (reference sequence). V shed 8 bases and J shed 5 bases, with 20 bases lying between them. This CDR3 spans 14 amino acids. CDR3: CSLVFDRRKDTQYF. The DNA for the CDR3 is TGCAGTTTAGTTTTTGACAGGCGGAAAGATACGCAGTATTTT.

This clonotype has ten or more counts. The rearrangement joins TRBV20-1 to TRBJ2-5; tentative D call: TRBD2 (5 bases). The ends were cut back, 5 bases at V and 4 bases at J, with 11 bases in the middle. This CDR3 region has 12 residues. From germline, CDR1 is DFQATT and CDR2 SNEGSKA (reference sequence). CDR3 sequence: CSAEDEGETQYF. The CDR3, as DNA: TGCAGTGCTGAAGATGAGGGAGAGACCCAGTACTTC.

A remark on this clonotype: A much larger clone differs by one base, so this may be a read error. J is TRBJ2-5 and V is TRBV6-1; no clear D gene. The V end lost 4 bases, the J end lost 11 bases, and 14 bases lay between the germline ends. Per germline, CDR1 MNHNS and CDR2 SASEGT. CDR3 length: 12 residues. The CDR3 reads CASSGRYNEQYF. The CDR3, as DNA: TGTGCCAGCAGTGGACGCTACAATGAGCAGTACTTC.

This clonotype was picked up many times. The rearrangement uses TRBV28 and TRBJ2-6, with D unclear. Germline assignment: CDR1 MDHEN and CDR2 SYDVKM. V was shortened by 5 bases and J by 0 bases, with 8 bases between the two germline ends. The CDR3 extends over 15 amino acids. The CDR3 region is CASSPTYSGANVLTF. The CDR3 DNA reads TGTGCCAGCAGTCCGACGTACTCTGGGGCCAACGTCCTGACTTTC. The full variable domain, completed using reference TRBV28 and TRBJ2-6, is DVKVTQSSRYLVKRTGEKVFLECVQDMDHENMFWYRQDPGLGLRLIYFSYDVKMKEKGDIPEGYSVSREKKERFSLILESASTNQTSMYLCASSPTYSGANVLTFGAGSRLTVL.

The table lists this clonotype with a count of one. This rearrangement joins TRBV11-3 to TRBJ2-7; D tentatively reads TRBD1 or TRBD2 (5 bases each). The CDR3 contains 17 residues. V gave up 2 bases and J gave up 1 base, with 18 bases separating them. CDR1 is SGHNT, CDR2 YENEEA, per germline. CDR3 in amino acids: CASSLTVWGSRSYEQYF. CDR3 bases: TGTGCCAGCAGCTTAACGGTCTGGGGGAGTCGGTCCTACGAGCAGTACTTC.

This clonotype was seen only a few times. The J gene is TRBJ1-5, the V gene TRBV4-1, with a possible D match to TRBD1 (6 bases). Germline CDR1 is MGHRA and CDR2 is YSYEKL. This CDR3 contains 15 residues. Trimming removed 1 base from V and 3 bases from J, with 10 bases in between. CDR3 nucleotide sequence: TGCGCCAGCAGCCAAGGACCGGGACACAATCAGCCCCAGCATTTT. Amino acid sequence: CASSQGPGHNQPQHF.

This clonotype occurred a few times. This rearrangement joins TRBV21-1 to TRBJ1-1; TRBD1 is taken as the D call from the table, unchecked against the DNA. TRBV21-1 is marked as a pseudogene. There are 20 residues in the CDR3. The CDR3 DNA reads TGTGCCAGCACTCACGCCGAAATAGGACAGGGCCCAGTTTTATACACTGAAGCTTTCTTT. As protein: CASTHAEIGQGPVLYTEAFF.

The genes are TRBV4-2 and TRBJ1-2; D remains ambiguous. Germline V gene data show CDR1 as LGHNA and CDR2 as YNFKEQ. The CDR3 length is 16 residues. V lost 1 base and J 6 bases, leaving 18 bases between the germline ends. The CDR3 bases are TGTGCCAGCAGCCAAGTTGAGTTTAGGTACGGGAATGGCTACACCTTC. Its protein product is CASSQVEFRYGNGYTF.